This TCR beta chain was captured in a study of blood T cell repertoires in COVID-19. Study summary: Sample material is recorded as cDNA or gDNA derived from T cells, B-cell-depleted T cells, or PBMCs.

The Seattle patients joined while their infection was active and were tracked longitudinally afterward. Sequencing used immunoSEQ multiplex PCR; TCRdb keeps in-frame clones, though not all of them. The sample has roughly 130,000 clones, 88% seen once. Looked up from germline, CDR1 is LNHDA and CDR2 is SQIVND (reference sequence). The CDR3 consists of 13 residues. The germline V and J ends were trimmed by 1 base and 4 bases, with 8 bases remaining between them. The sequence came from a human donor with COVID-19, enrolled during active disease. The donor label of this sample is uncertain. Sequencing was carried out using peripheral blood. The chain carries TRBV19 and TRBJ2-7; tentatively, D is TRBD2 (5 bases). The CDR3 spells CASSIGREYEQYF. The CDR3 bases are TGTGCCAGTAGTATAGGTAGGGAGTACGAGCAGTACTTC.